Reported below is one T cell receptor beta chain. Its antigen is not identified. The data were obtained in a study of regulatory T cells in long-lasting Graves disease. This CDR3 spans 17 amino acids. Germline V CDR1 and CDR2: WNHNN, SYGVQD (reference sequence). V was cut by 3 bases and J by 8 bases, with 23 bases left in between. General study findings and limits: The study found TRBV28, TRBJ1-2 and TRBJ2-5 favored in persistent disease. Persistent Graves' patients possessed reduced TCR diversity relative to recently diagnosed ones.

For TCR beta, libraries came from iRepertoire HTBI primers and Arm-PCR of CDR3 regions. TCRdb re-derived calls from the multiplex PCR reads in MiXCR, one entry per CDR3 protein. This sample has 420,000 or so distinct CDR3 sequences; about 17% occur once, and the top ten carry 20% to 25%. Time point in this sample: newly diagnosed GD, antithyroid drugs for less than 3 months. The TCR library was prepared using RNA isolated from PBMCs. This sample also belongs to another study, concerning T cells in Graves' hyperthyroidism and ophthalmopathy.

The rearrangement joins TRBV10-1 to TRBJ2-1, with a weak D call TRBD1 (6 bases). The sample consisted of peripheral blood mononuclear cells (PBMCs), taken at new diagnosis, from a patient treated with antithyroid drugs. The TCR originated in a woman aged 18-29 years with Graves disease. DNA for the CDR3: TGCGCCAGCAGTGATGCTGGGACATCCGTTCGGCCCTATGAGCAGTTCTTC. It translates to CASSDAGTSVRPYEQFF.